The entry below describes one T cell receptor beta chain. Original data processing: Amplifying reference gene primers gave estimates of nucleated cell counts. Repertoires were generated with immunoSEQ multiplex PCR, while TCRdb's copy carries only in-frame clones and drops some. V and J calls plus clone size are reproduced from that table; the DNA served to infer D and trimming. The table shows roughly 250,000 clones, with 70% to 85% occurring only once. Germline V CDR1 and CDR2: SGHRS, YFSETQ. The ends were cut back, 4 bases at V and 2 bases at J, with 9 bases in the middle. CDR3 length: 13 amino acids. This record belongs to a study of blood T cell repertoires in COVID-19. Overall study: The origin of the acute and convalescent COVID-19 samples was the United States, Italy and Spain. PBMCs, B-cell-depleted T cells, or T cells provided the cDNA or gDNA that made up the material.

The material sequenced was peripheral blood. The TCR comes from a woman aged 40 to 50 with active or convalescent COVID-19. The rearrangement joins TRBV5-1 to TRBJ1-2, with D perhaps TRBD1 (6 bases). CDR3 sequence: CASSQGQNYGYTF. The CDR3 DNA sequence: TGCGCCAGCAGCCAAGGACAGAACTATGGCTACACCTTC.